The next 11 T cell receptor beta chains were all read from a single sample in a study of PD-L1 blockade in urothelial cancer. Clones were sequenced by immunoSEQ multiplex PCR, and TCRdb holds only the in-frame ones, with some missing. The table has approximately 71,000 clones, 85% to 90% seen once. The specimen comprised PBMCs, sampled around atezolizumab (anti-PD-L1) treatment. All receptors come from a man aged 55 to 70 with urothelial cancer.

The chain uses TRBV5-8 and TRBJ1-2; TRBD1 matches 8 bases. Germline assignment: CDR1 SGHTS and CDR2 YDEGEE. This CDR3 spans 15 amino acids. Trimming cost V 0 bases and J 6 bases; bases outside gene matches: 7. DNA for the CDR3: TGTGCCAGCAGCTTGGGGGGCAGGGGGCGTGATGGCTACACCTTC. This codes for CASSLGGRGRDGYTF.

The V call is TRBV5-6, the J call TRBJ2-3, with D perhaps TRBD1 (5 bases). Germline assignment: CDR1 SGHDT and CDR2 YYEEEE. The ends were cut back, 2 bases at V and 9 bases at J, with 19 bases in the middle. There are 15 residues in the CDR3. The CDR3 loop is CASSFPPPPAGTQYF. CDR3 coding DNA: TGTGCCAGCAGCTTCCCGCCCCCCCCTGCAGGGACGCAGTATTTT.

This chain uses TRBV4-3 with TRBJ2-7; maybe TRBD2 (6 bases). This CDR3 is 15 amino acids long. Germline assignment: CDR1 LGHNA and CDR2 YSLEER. Trimming shortened V by 1 base and J by 0 bases, and 10 bases separated the two germline ends. The DNA for the CDR3 is TGCGCCAGCAGCCAAGGTGCGGGAAGCTCCTACGAGCAGTACTTC. Its protein is CASSQGAGSSYEQYF.

V gene TRBV15 combines with J gene TRBJ2-7, with TRBD1 matching over 11 bases. From germline, CDR1 is LNHNV and CDR2 YYDKDF (reference sequence). The trim removed 0 bases at V and 2 bases at J, leaving 6 bases unmatched. The CDR3 is made up of 17 amino acids. CDR3 DNA sequence: TGTGCCACCAGCAGAGAGGCCCCGGGACAGGGGGCCTACGAGCAGTACTTC. This sequence encodes CATSREAPGQGAYEQYF.

This rearrangement joins TRBV30 to TRBJ2-1; TRBD1 matches at 7 bases. Losses at the gene ends were 4 bases for V and 2 bases for J; bases not matched to a gene: 5. In germline, CDR1 is GTSNPN, CDR2 SVGIG (reference sequence). The CDR3 contains 14 residues. The CDR3 bases are TGTGCCTGGAACCCCGGGACAGCCTACAATGAGCAGTTCTTC. Protein: CAWNPGTAYNEQFF.

Only a few counts were recorded for this clone. CDR3 in DNA: TGTGCCATCAGTGAAACAGACAGGCCTGGTCGCTATGGCTACACCTTC. This sequence encodes CAISETDRPGRYGYTF. The rearrangement uses TRBV10-3 and TRBJ1-2; tentatively, D is TRBD1 (6 bases). The germline gives CDR1 ENHRY, CDR2 SYGVKD. This CDR3 contains 16 residues. With 3 bases removed from V and 4 bases from J, the gap between germline ends came to 18 bases.

This clone came up once. The chain employs TRBV5-1 and TRBJ1-1; no clear D. Germline V CDR1 and CDR2: SGHRS, YFSETQ. V lost 2 bases, J lost 1 base, and 9 bases lay in between. This CDR3 comprises 14 residues. CDR3 nucleotide sequence: TGCGCCAGCAGCTTTAAGCCCCCGAACACTGAAGCTTTCTTT. It codes for CASSFKPPNTEAFF. Looking up the rest from reference TRBV5-1 and TRBJ1-1 gives the full variable domain: KAGVTQTPRYLIKTRGQQVTLSCSPISGHRSVSWYQQTPGQGLQFLFEYFSETQRNKGNFPGRFSGRQFSNSRSEMNVSTLELGDSALYLCASSFKPPNTEAFFGQGTRLTVV.

In its sample, this clone was seen a few times. The chain combines TRBV4-1 with TRBJ2-7; 7 bases agree with TRBD1. Germline loops: CDR1 MGHRA, CDR2 YSYEKL. The CDR3 is 16 residues long. V was pared by 4 bases and J by 0 bases, with 9 bases of the junction left unmatched. CDR3 coding DNA: TGCGCCAGCAGCCGCGACACGACAGGGAGCTCCTACGAGCAGTACTTC. It encodes CASSRDTTGSSYEQYF.

The chain joins TRBV6-6 to TRBJ2-5, with 7 bases lining up with TRBD1. Unmatched junction bases numbered 8, after V lost 5 bases and J lost 2 bases. Germline V lookup: CDR1 MNHNY, CDR2 SVGAGI (reference sequence). This CDR3 region has 15 residues. The CDR3 region is CASSPGQENQETQYF. In nucleotides, the CDR3 is TGTGCCAGCAGTCCCGGACAGGAAAATCAAGAGACCCAGTACTTC.

The rearrangement links TRBV13 to TRBJ2-7; 7 nucleotides agree with TRBD1. The germline CDR1 and CDR2 sequences are PRHDT and FYEKMQ (reference sequence). V lost 5 bases to trimming and J lost 3 bases; unmatched junction nucleotides: 7. The CDR3 totals 14 residues. CDR3: CASSPGTDIYEQYF. CDR3 sequence (DNA): TGTGCCAGCAGCCCCGGGACAGACATCTACGAGCAGTACTTC.

This chain uses TRBV6-5 with TRBJ2-5, with D perhaps matching TRBD2 (7 bases). The V gene lost 0 bases and the J gene lost 4 bases, with 15 bases spanning the gap. The CDR3 is 16 amino acids. Germline V gene lookup returns CDR1 MNHEY and CDR2 SVGAGI. As DNA, the CDR3 is TGTGCCAGCAGTTACTCGGTGGGAGGGGGGCGAGAGACCCAGTACTTC. Its protein product is CASSYSVGGGRETQYF.